These T cell receptor beta chains were read from a single sample in a study of OX40 agonist ivuxolimab in advanced cancers. Repertoires were generated with immunoSEQ multiplex PCR, while TCRdb's copy carries only in-frame clones and drops some. The table records roughly 40,000 clones, approximately 78% of them present only once. This specimen was CD4+ or CD8+ T cells sorted from blood, taken in a trial of the OX40 agonist ivuxolimab. Every receptor here comes from an adult with an advanced solid tumor such as melanoma, head and neck, liver or kidney cancer. CDR3s include the opening cysteine and the closing phenylalanine or tryptophan. The D gene is left open where the match is weak. Expanded clones are given a class, and other clones once, few, many or no size at all.

CDR3 DNA: TGTGCCAGCAGCCAATGGACAGGGGAAGCTTTCTTT
CDR3 protein: CASSQWTGEAFF
D gene: TRBD1
V gene: TRBV11-2
CDR3 length: 12
clone size: -
J gene: TRBJ1-1

CDR3 DNA: TGTGCCAGCAGCCAAGGAGGAGGTGGGCCTGATGGCTACACCTTC
CDR3 protein: CASSQGGGGPDGYTF
D gene: -
V gene: TRBV14
CDR3 length: 15
clone size: -
J gene: TRBJ1-2

CDR3 DNA: TGTGCCAGCAGTTTAGAGACGGGGACAGGGGCGCTAATTGGCTACACCTTC
CDR3 protein: CASSLETGTGALIGYTF
D gene: TRBD1
V gene: TRBV28
CDR3 length: 17
clone size: -
J gene: TRBJ1-2

CDR3 DNA: TGCGCCAGCAGTGAGGTAAGGACTTACAATGAGCAGTTCTTC
CDR3 protein: CASSEVRTYNEQFF
D gene: -
V gene: TRBV10-2
CDR3 length: 14
clone size: -
J gene: TRBJ2-1

CDR3 DNA: TGTGCCAGCAAGGACAGGGGAGAGACCCAGTACTTC
CDR3 protein: CASKDRGETQYF
D gene: TRBD1
V gene: TRBV2
CDR3 length: 12
clone size: -
J gene: TRBJ2-5

CDR3 DNA: TGTGCCAGCAGTTCCTATGGACTAGCCCAACTGATCTACAATGAGCAGTTCTTC
CDR3 protein: CASSSYGLAQLIYNEQFF
D gene: TRBD2
V gene: TRBV27
CDR3 length: 18
clone size: -
J gene: TRBJ2-1

CDR3 DNA: TGTGCCAGCTCACTCTCCGGACAGGGAGGCGAAAAACTGTTTTTT
CDR3 protein: CASSLSGQGGEKLFF
D gene: TRBD1
V gene: TRBV18
CDR3 length: 15
clone size: -
J gene: TRBJ1-4

CDR3 DNA: TGTGCCAGCAGCTTTGGGGGAGCGGGAGATACGCAGTATTTT
CDR3 protein: CASSFGGAGDTQYF
D gene: -
V gene: TRBV5-6
CDR3 length: 14
clone size: -
J gene: TRBJ2-3

CDR3 DNA: TGTGCCAGCAGTTCCGTACATATCCCGGGGTCTGAAAAACTGTTTTTT
CDR3 protein: CASSSVHIPGSEKLFF
D gene: -
V gene: TRBV6-5
CDR3 length: 16
clone size: -
J gene: TRBJ1-4

CDR3 DNA: TGTGCCAGCAGCTTTCAAGGGGGAGGCACTGAAGCTTTCTTT
CDR3 protein: CASSFQGGGTEAFF
D gene: -
V gene: TRBV7-2
CDR3 length: 14
clone size: -
J gene: TRBJ1-1

CDR3 DNA: TGCGCCAGCAGCTTGGAGGGGGGGCCCCAGCATTTT
CDR3 protein: CASSLEGGPQHF
D gene: -
V gene: TRBV5-1
CDR3 length: 12
clone size: -
J gene: TRBJ1-5

CDR3 DNA: TGTGCCAGCAAGGCCGGGGGCTACAATGAGCAGTTCTTC
CDR3 protein: CASKAGGYNEQFF
D gene: -
V gene: TRBV27
CDR3 length: 13
clone size: -
J gene: TRBJ2-1

CDR3 DNA: TGTGCCAGCAGTGAGTACGGGGGAGGGCATCAGCCCCAGCATTTT
CDR3 protein: CASSEYGGGHQPQHF
D gene: -
V gene: TRBV2
CDR3 length: 15
clone size: -
J gene: TRBJ1-5

CDR3 DNA: TGCGCCAGCAGCTCGATGACAGGGGATTACGGCTACACCTTC
CDR3 protein: CASSSMTGDYGYTF
D gene: TRBD1
V gene: TRBV5-1
CDR3 length: 14
clone size: -
J gene: TRBJ1-2

CDR3 DNA: TGTGCCAGCAGTGTAGGGCCTAGCGGATACAATGAGCAGTTCTTC
CDR3 protein: CASSVGPSGYNEQFF
D gene: TRBD2
V gene: TRBV2
CDR3 length: 15
clone size: once
J gene: TRBJ2-1

CDR3 DNA: TGTGCCAGCAGTTCCCCAAATCAGCCCCAGCATTTT
CDR3 protein: CASSSPNQPQHF
D gene: -
V gene: TRBV6-6
CDR3 length: 12
clone size: -
J gene: TRBJ1-5

CDR3 DNA: TGTGCCAGCAGAGAGGGACAGGTCCGTGAGACCCAGTACTTC
CDR3 protein: CASREGQVRETQYF
D gene: TRBD1
V gene: TRBV2
CDR3 length: 14
clone size: few
J gene: TRBJ2-5

CDR3 DNA: TGCGCCAGCAGCCAAGACAGGGGTTCACCCCTCCACTTT
CDR3 protein: CASSQDRGSPLHF
D gene: -
V gene: TRBV4-3
CDR3 length: 13
clone size: -
J gene: TRBJ1-6

CDR3 DNA: TGTGCCAGCAGCTTGGAAGGGACTAGCCAACCTTACACAGATACGCAGTATTTT
CDR3 protein: CASSLEGTSQPYTDTQYF
D gene: TRBD2
V gene: TRBV5-4
CDR3 length: 18
clone size: -
J gene: TRBJ2-3

CDR3 DNA: TGTGCCAGCAGCTTGAGGAACTATGGCTACACCTTC
CDR3 protein: CASSLRNYGYTF
D gene: -
V gene: TRBV5-8
CDR3 length: 12
clone size: -
J gene: TRBJ1-2

CDR3 DNA: TGTGCCAGCAGTGCGAAATCTCCCGGGGTTGATAGCAATCAGCCCCAGCATTTT
CDR3 protein: CASSAKSPGVDSNQPQHF
D gene: -
V gene: TRBV6-1
CDR3 length: 18
clone size: once
J gene: TRBJ1-5

CDR3 DNA: TGTGCCAGCAGTCGCTCGCTAGCGGGGTACAATGAGCAGTTCTTC
CDR3 protein: CASSRSLAGYNEQFF
D gene: TRBD2
V gene: TRBV6-5
CDR3 length: 15
clone size: -
J gene: TRBJ2-1

CDR3 DNA: TGTGCCAGCAGCCCGTTATCGACGGCAGCCCGCCGCGGCTACACCTTC
CDR3 protein: CASSPLSTAARRGYTF
D gene: -
V gene: TRBV14
CDR3 length: 16
clone size: few
J gene: TRBJ1-2

CDR3 DNA: TGTGCCAGCAGCCCCCCCTCTCCGGGACAGAGAGAAAAACTGTTTTTT
CDR3 protein: CASSPPSPGQREKLFF
D gene: TRBD1
V gene: TRBV7-2
CDR3 length: 16
clone size: -
J gene: TRBJ1-4

CDR3 DNA: TGCAGCGTTACTAGCGGGAACCAAGAGACCCAGTACTTC
CDR3 protein: CSVTSGNQETQYF
D gene: TRBD2
V gene: TRBV29-1
CDR3 length: 13
clone size: -
J gene: TRBJ2-5

CDR3 DNA: TGCGCCAGCAGCTTGGGCCCGGGGCTCGCGGACCGTTCTTGGGGGCACTCTGGAAACACCATATATTTT
CDR3 protein: CASSLGPGLADRSWGHSGNTIYF
D gene: -
V gene: TRBV5-1
CDR3 length: 23
clone size: -
J gene: TRBJ1-3

CDR3 DNA: TGTGCCAGCAGTTCCGGGACTAGCGGGTCTCGGAACCGGGAGCTGTTTTTT
CDR3 protein: CASSSGTSGSRNRELFF
D gene: TRBD2
V gene: TRBV11-3
CDR3 length: 17
clone size: -
J gene: TRBJ2-2

CDR3 DNA: TGTGCCAGCAGAGACAGGGGTACGGGGGGCTACACCTTC
CDR3 protein: CASRDRGTGGYTF
D gene: TRBD1
V gene: TRBV2
CDR3 length: 13
clone size: -
J gene: TRBJ1-2

CDR3 DNA: TGTGCCAGCTCACTTGACTACTCCTACGAGCAGTACTTC
CDR3 protein: CASSLDYSYEQYF
D gene: -
V gene: TRBV18
CDR3 length: 13
clone size: -
J gene: TRBJ2-7

CDR3 DNA: TGCGCCAGCAGCGCGATACAGGGGAACTATGGCTACACCTTC
CDR3 protein: CASSAIQGNYGYTF
D gene: TRBD1
V gene: TRBV5-1
CDR3 length: 14
clone size: -
J gene: TRBJ1-2

CDR3 DNA: TGTGCCAGCAGCTTAGTCGCCAGAACAGATACGCAGTATTTT
CDR3 protein: CASSLVARTDTQYF
D gene: -
V gene: TRBV11-3
CDR3 length: 14
clone size: -
J gene: TRBJ2-3

CDR3 DNA: TGTGCCAGCAGCTTAGTAGGCGCCTACAATGAGCAGTTCTTC
CDR3 protein: CASSLVGAYNEQFF
D gene: -
V gene: TRBV7-2
CDR3 length: 14
clone size: -
J gene: TRBJ2-1

CDR3 DNA: TGTGCCAGCAGCGTAGGAATGTCTGGGGAGCAGTACTTC
CDR3 protein: CASSVGMSGEQYF
D gene: -
V gene: TRBV9
CDR3 length: 13
clone size: -
J gene: TRBJ2-7

CDR3 DNA: TGCGCCAGCAGGGCAGGGTCACAAGAGACCCAGTACTTC
CDR3 protein: CASRAGSQETQYF
D gene: -
V gene: TRBV5-1
CDR3 length: 13
clone size: -
J gene: TRBJ2-5

CDR3 DNA: TGCGCCAGCAGCTTTCAGGGGGCAGGTCAGCCCCAGCATTTT
CDR3 protein: CASSFQGAGQPQHF
D gene: TRBD1
V gene: TRBV5-1
CDR3 length: 14
clone size: few
J gene: TRBJ1-5